This TCR beta chain was identified in a study of shared clonotypes between healthy human individuals. The CDR3 covers 15 residues. Germline V CDR1 and CDR2: MDHEN, SYDVKM. V was pared by 4 bases and J by 7 bases, with 13 bases of the junction left unmatched. On this clone itself: As yet, its antigen is unknown.

Genomic DNA from each subset was divided evenly over several immunoSEQ plates. Clones were read by immunoSEQ multiplex PCR, and TCRdb kept only the in-frame ones, dropping some. The table shows approximately 2,300,000 clones, with around 90% occurring only once. Findings and limits, study-wide: Clonotypes shared by all four sorted-subset donors had higher generation probabilities than non-shared clonotypes.

V usage is TRBV28 and J usage is TRBJ2-7, with 7 bases matching TRBD1. The sequence derives from a man younger than 35 in good health. Some clones in this sample may be carry-over from other donors' samples. The sample was naive CD4+ T cells from PBMCs. Regarding subset: CD45RA+ positively selected. Here the CDR3 reads CASSSTRTGPVEQYF. CDR3 DNA: TGTGCCAGCAGTTCGACAAGGACAGGTCCTGTAGAGCAGTACTTC.